This T cell receptor beta chain was profiled in a study of cytomegalovirus exposure and HLA in healthy donors. Primers for the PCR totalled 60 Vbeta and 13 Jbeta. Sequenced by immunoSEQ multiplex PCR; TCRdb stores in-frame clones only, minus some. The table includes approximately 160,000 clones, 68% detected once. The CDR3 consists of 14 residues. The V segment lost 6 bases and the J segment 2 bases; nucleotides outside the gene matches: 6. Looked up from germline, CDR1 is MDHEN and CDR2 is SYDVKM. Sequencing was carried out using PBMCs. The TCR sequence derives from a man aged 50-60 years in good health and CMV-seronegative. The chain has TRBV28 and TRBJ2-7; 8 bases fit TRBD1. In DNA, the CDR3 is TGTGCCAGCAGCCGCGCAGGGGGCCCCTACGAGCAGTACTTC. Translating it yields CASSRAGGPYEQYF. The whole variable domain, remainder taken from reference TRBV28 and TRBJ2-7, is DVKVTQSSRYLVKRTGEKVFLECVQDMDHENMFWYRQDPGLGLRLIYFSYDVKMKEKGDIPEGYSVSREKKERFSLILESASTNQTSMYLCASSRAGGPYEQYFGPGTRLTVT.